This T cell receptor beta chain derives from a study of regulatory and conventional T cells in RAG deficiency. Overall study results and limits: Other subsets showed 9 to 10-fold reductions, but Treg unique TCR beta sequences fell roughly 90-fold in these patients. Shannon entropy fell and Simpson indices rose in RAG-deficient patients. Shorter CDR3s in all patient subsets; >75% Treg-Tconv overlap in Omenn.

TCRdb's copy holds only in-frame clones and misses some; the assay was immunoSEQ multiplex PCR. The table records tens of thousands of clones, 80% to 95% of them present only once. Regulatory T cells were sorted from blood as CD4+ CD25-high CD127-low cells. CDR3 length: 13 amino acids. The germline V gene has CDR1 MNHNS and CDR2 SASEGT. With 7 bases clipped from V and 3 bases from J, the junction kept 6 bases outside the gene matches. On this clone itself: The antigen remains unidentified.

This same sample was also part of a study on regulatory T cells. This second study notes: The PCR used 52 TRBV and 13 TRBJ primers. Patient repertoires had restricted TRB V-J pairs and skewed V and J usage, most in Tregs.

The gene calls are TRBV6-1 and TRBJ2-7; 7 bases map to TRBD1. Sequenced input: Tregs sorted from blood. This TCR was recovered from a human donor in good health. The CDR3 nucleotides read TGTGCCAGCAAGCCTTGGGACAGCTACGAGCAGTACTTC. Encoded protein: CASKPWDSYEQYF.